Below are 21 T cell receptor beta chains sequenced from a single sample in a study of blood T cells in healthy people across ages. A J-beta primer mix and a sample-barcoded 5' primer were used in a second PCR of about 7 to 12 cycles. TCRdb used MiXCR to reprocess the 5' RACE reads, holding one entry per CDR3 protein. The sample shows hundreds of thousands of distinct CDR3 sequences, 58% of them seen only once. Sequencing was performed on blood. The source is a man aged 25-45 years in good health.

This clonotype was observed at least ten times. The chain is built from TRBV7-9 and TRBJ1-2; D not certain. Germline CDR1 is SEHNR and CDR2 is FQNEAQ (reference sequence). Trimming removed 3 bases from V and 11 bases from J, with 25 bases in between. This CDR3 region has 16 residues. Here the CDR3 reads CASSFESRRPLEGYTF. In DNA, the CDR3 is TGTGCCAGCAGCTTCGAGTCCCGTAGGCCCCTAGAAGGGTACACCTTC.

The chain combines TRBV11-2 with TRBJ2-5; 9 bases are a match to TRBD1. J lost 11 bases, V lost 5 bases, and 9 bases had no gene match. There are 13 residues in the CDR3. The V gene's germline CDR1 is SGHAT and CDR2 FQNNGV. The CDR3 here is CASSQGDRVEQYF. CDR3 in DNA: TGTGCCAGCAGCCAAGGGGACAGGGTTGAGCAGTACTTC. Complete variable domain (other parts from reference TRBV11-2 and TRBJ2-5): EAGVAQSPRYKIIEKRQSVAFWCNPISGHATLYWYQQILGQGPKLLIQFQNNGVVDDSQLPKDRFSAERLKGVDSTLKIQPAKLEDSAVYLCASSQGDRVEQYFGPGTRLLVL.

The chain carries TRBV11-3 and TRBJ1-6, with 8 nucleotides matching TRBD1. Trimming removed 1 base from V and 10 bases from J; junction bases left unmatched: 9. The length of the CDR3 is 16 residues. From germline, CDR1 is SGHNT and CDR2 YENEEA. CDR3 nucleotide sequence: TGTGCCAGCAGCTTAGGGGCAGGGACAGGCTGGTCACCCCTCCACTTT. Translated, it gives CASSLGAGTGWSPLHF.

The genes are TRBV27 and TRBJ2-7; D is undetermined. Per the germline V gene, CDR1 is MNHEY and CDR2 is SMNVEV (reference sequence). The CDR3 sequence is 14 residues long. With 2 bases removed from V and 6 bases from J, the gap between germline ends came to 14 bases. The CDR3 bases are TGTGCCAGCAGTTTAATTGGTTACCATGGCGAGCAGTACTTC. Translating it yields CASSLIGYHGEQYF.

This chain connects TRBV28 to TRBJ2-5; 7 nucleotides line up with TRBD2. After removal of 2 bases from V and 11 bases from J, the junction contained 5 bases not matched to a gene. The germline V gene has CDR1 MDHEN and CDR2 SYDVKM. The CDR3 covers 12 residues. CDR3 nucleotides: TGTGCCAGCAGTTTACGGGAGGAAAGGCAGTACTTC. It translates to CASSLREERQYF.

The chain couples TRBV20-1 to TRBJ2-7; D gene uncertain. The CDR3 has 12 residues. Germline CDR1 DFQATT, CDR2 SNEGSKA (reference sequence). Trimming took 2 bases from V and 1 from J, leaving 6 bases between them. The DNA for the CDR3 is TGCAGTGCTAGAATAGGGTCCTACGAGCAGTACTTC. This translates into CSARIGSYEQYF.

V is TRBV7-2 and J is TRBJ2-5; 8 bases match TRBD1. CDR1 is SGHTA, CDR2 FQGNSA, per germline. The CDR3 loop spans 14 amino acids. J gave up 3 bases and V 5 bases, and 5 bases lay outside the gene matches. The CDR3 bases are TGTGCCAGCAGCCGGGGACAGGCCAAAGAGACCCAGTACTTC. The encoded protein is CASSRGQAKETQYF.

This clonotype was counted only a few times. This chain uses TRBV20-1 with TRBJ1-2; D is undetermined. This CDR3 has 13 residues. CDR1 and CDR2 from the germline V gene are DFQATT and SNEGSKA (reference sequence). Trimming stripped 3 bases from V and 3 bases from J, with 11 bases between. CDR3 in DNA: TGCAGTGCTAGGGACGGGTATGACTATGGCTACACCTTC. This translates into CSARDGYDYGYTF.

In nucleotides, the CDR3 is TGTGCCAGCAGAATCGCAGGGGCGAATAATTCACCCCTCCACTTT. It is translated as CASRIAGANNSPLHF. V usage is TRBV27 and J usage is TRBJ1-6, with TRBD1 as a possible D gene (6 bases). CDR3 size: 15 residues. The ends were cut back, 6 bases at V and 5 bases at J, with 14 bases in the middle. CDR1 is MNHEY and CDR2 is SMNVEV in the germline V gene (reference sequence).

The rearrangement links TRBV20-1 to TRBJ2-7; weak D call: TRBD1 (5 bases). The ends were cut back, 0 bases at V and 2 bases at J, with 11 bases in the middle. Germline V gives CDR1 DFQATT, CDR2 SNEGSKA (reference sequence). The CDR3 length is 14 residues. The CDR3 DNA is TGCAGTGCTAGAGACGTGGACATTACCTACGAGCAGTACTTC. It yields the protein CSARDVDITYEQYF.

This clonotype was recorded once. CDR3 sequence: CASKREGGADTQYF. CDR3 DNA sequence: TGTGCCAGCAAGAGGGAGGGTGGTGCAGATACGCAGTATTTT. The genes are TRBV28 and TRBJ2-3, with 7 bases identical to TRBD2. After removal of 7 bases from V and 4 bases from J, the junction contained 8 bases not matched to a gene. Per germline, CDR1 MDHEN and CDR2 SYDVKM. The CDR3 has 14 residues.

This chain links TRBV4-2 with TRBJ2-3, with D tentatively TRBD1 (5 bases). The germline V gene has CDR1 LGHNA and CDR2 YNFKEQ. The CDR3 extends over 13 amino acids. The ends were cut back, 0 bases at V and 6 bases at J, with 7 bases in the middle. The CDR3 reads CASSQDAGDTQYF. The CDR3 DNA is TGTGCCAGCAGCCAAGACGCAGGGGATACGCAGTATTTT.

The V gene is TRBV7-2, the J gene TRBJ2-7; D gene uncertain. Trimming stripped 6 bases from V and 5 bases from J, with 20 bases between. CDR1 and CDR2 (germline): SGHTA, FQGNSA. The CDR3 sequence is 15 residues long. CDR3 nucleotides: TGTGCCAGCAGGGGCCCTCCGGGTCCTATTCACGAGCAGTACTTC. It specifies CASRGPPGPIHEQYF.

V gene TRBV10-3 combines with J gene TRBJ1-2, with 8 bases matching TRBD1. This CDR3 comprises 16 residues. Per the germline V gene, CDR1 is ENHRY and CDR2 is SYGVKD. V shed 1 base, J shed 6 bases, and the junction held 10 bases outside the gene matches. The CDR3 loop reads CAISEYRQGQLDGYTF. Written as DNA, the CDR3 is TGTGCCATCAGTGAGTACAGACAGGGGCAACTCGATGGCTACACCTTC.

In its sample, this clonotype was seen a few times. The CDR3 coding sequence is TGTGCCATCAGACCCGGGACCCTGGCTTCACCCCTCCACTTT. This sequence encodes CAIRPGTLASPLHF. The chain couples TRBV10-3 to TRBJ1-6; possible D gene TRBD1, 5 bases. Germline CDR1 is ENHRY and CDR2 is SYGVKD. This CDR3 is 14 amino acids long. Trimming shortened V by 6 bases and J by 9 bases, and 15 bases separated the two germline ends.

The chain joins TRBV7-3 to TRBJ2-1; 7 positions agree with TRBD2. The trim removed 5 bases at V and 1 base at J, leaving 14 bases unmatched. The CDR3 runs 18 residues. Germline V gene lookup returns CDR1 SGHTA and CDR2 FQGTGA. The CDR3 DNA reads as TGTGCCAGCAGCCACCGGGTTCCGCTAGCGGTATCCTACAATGAGCAGTTCTTC. Amino acids: CASSHRVPLAVSYNEQFF.

V and J are TRBV3-1 and TRBJ2-1; possibly TRBD1 or TRBD2 for D (6 bases each). This CDR3 spans 13 amino acids. CDR1 LGHDT and CDR2 YNNKEL come from the germline V gene (reference sequence). V dropped 4 bases and J dropped 9 bases, with 13 bases sitting between them. The CDR3 here is CASSRGTRGEQFF. In DNA form, the CDR3 reads TGTGCCAGCAGCCGCGGGACACGAGGTGAGCAGTTCTTC.

This clonotype was detected ten times or more. The chain employs TRBV20-1 and TRBJ2-5; 13 bases are shared with TRBD2. The germline gives CDR1 DFQATT, CDR2 SNEGSKA (reference sequence). The CDR3 contains 16 residues. Unmatched junction bases numbered 5, after V lost 0 bases and J lost 4 bases. The DNA of the CDR3 is TGCAGTGCTAGAGAACTAGCGGGAGGGCCCGTAGAGACCCAGTACTTC. Translation: CSARELAGGPVETQYF.

The chain recombines TRBV7-9 with TRBJ2-1; 10 nucleotides line up with TRBD2. This CDR3 spans 16 amino acids. V lost 6 bases to trimming and J lost 4 bases; unmatched junction nucleotides: 9. Germline-derived CDR1 and CDR2 are SEHNR and FQNEAQ (reference sequence). In DNA, the CDR3 is TGTGCCAGCAGACCGCCTAGCGGGAGTCCTTACAATGAGCAGTTCTTC. Translation: CASRPPSGSPYNEQFF.

DNA for the CDR3: TGTGCCAGCAGCGGTGGGACTAGCGGACAAGAGACCCAGTACTTC. Translated: CASSGGTSGQETQYF. The chain is built from TRBV9 and TRBJ2-5, with 11 bases aligning to TRBD2. V was pared by 3 bases and J by 2 bases, with 3 bases of the junction left unmatched. Germline V gene data show CDR1 as SGDLS and CDR2 as YYNGEE. This CDR3 is built from 15 residues.

The chain is built from TRBV15 and TRBJ2-4; D not resolved. V was trimmed by 0 bases and J by 0 bases, leaving 6 bases between them. CDR1 and CDR2 (germline): LNHNV, YYDKDF (reference sequence). This CDR3 has 15 residues. The CDR3 region is CATSRDLVAKNIQYF. DNA for the CDR3: TGTGCCACCAGCAGAGATCTGGTAGCCAAAAACATTCAGTACTTC.